This TCR beta chain was recorded in a study of T cell repertoires in cytomegalovirus infection. Whole-study context: Indicated by public TCR beta signatures were CMV infection and matching HLA type.

A note on this clonotype: Its specificity is not known.

The CDR3 runs to 13 residues. Between the trimmed V and J ends, which lost 7 bases and 5 bases, there was a span of 12 bases. TCRdb reprocessed the reads via MiXCR and lists one record per CDR3 protein. The table has around 740,000 distinct CDR3 sequences, less than 40% seen once. General observations from the study: Predominance within the ex vivo response was attributable to HLA-C-restricted CMV-specific TCR beta clonotypes. The cumulative frequency of public TCR beta families distinguished individuals who carried CMV together with the relevant HLA.

The material sequenced was PBMCs. The chain joins TRBV12-3 or TRBV12-4 to TRBJ1-3; perhaps TRBD1 as D (5 bases). The origin of this receptor is a human donor in good health (CMV status not recorded). Some clones in this sample may be carry-over from other donors' samples. CDR3 DNA sequence: TGTGCCAGCATGGGGGTCGAGAGAAACACCATATATTTT. Translation gives CASMGVERNTIYF.